Below are 13 T cell receptor beta chains sequenced from a single sample in a study of T cell responses to AZD1222 COVID-19 vaccine. Data came from immunoSEQ multiplex PCR; TCRdb stores just in-frame clones and leaves some out. The data hold 200,000 to 300,000 clones, with more than 80% observed a single time. The source material was peripheral blood, sampled on day 0 of AZD1222 vaccination. The receptors stem from an adult in good health.

The table lists this clone with a few counts. The chain uses TRBV28 and TRBJ1-2; 7 bases line up with TRBD1. Germline CDR1 is MDHEN and CDR2 is SYDVKM. V shed 7 bases, J shed 8 bases, and the junction held 7 bases outside the gene matches. The CDR3 is 12 residues long. CDR3: CASTRSRGGYTF. Written as DNA, the CDR3 is TGTGCCAGCACCCGGAGCAGGGGGGGCTACACCTTC.

CDR3 loop: CASSQVGVGSDTQYF. The CDR3 DNA reads TGCGCCAGCAGCCAAGTAGGAGTGGGGTCAGATACGCAGTATTTT. The chain has TRBV4-1 and TRBJ2-3; D not resolved. Germline V gene data show CDR1 as MGHRA and CDR2 as YSYEKL. The CDR3 is 15 amino acids. V was clipped by 1 base and J by 4 bases, with 12 bases between them.

This chain connects TRBV7-2 to TRBJ2-3, with unresolved D. The CDR3 has 14 amino acids. With 2 bases removed from V and 7 bases from J, the gap between germline ends came to 13 bases. The germline CDR1 and CDR2 sequences are SGHTA and FQGNSA. CDR3 in DNA: TGTGCCAGCAGCTTATCGCAGTCCAGGAATACGCAGTATTTT. Protein: CASSLSQSRNTQYF. The full variable domain, with the rest looked up from reference TRBV7-2 and TRBJ2-3, is GAGVSQSPSNKVTEKGKDVELRCDPISGHTALYWYRQSLGQGLEFLIYFQGNSAPDKSGLPSDRFSAERTGGSVSTLTIQRTQQEDSAVYLCASSLSQSRNTQYFGPGTRLTVL.

This rearrangement joins TRBV12-5 to TRBJ2-2, with a possible D match to TRBD1 (6 bases). The CDR3 has 16 amino acids. Germline-derived CDR1 and CDR2 are LGHNT and FRNRAP. The ends were cut back, 6 bases at V and 0 bases at J, with 14 bases in the middle. The CDR3 region has the DNA TGTGCTAGTGGCCCCGACAGGATTGCGAACACCGGGGAGCTGTTTTTT. Its translation is CASGPDRIANTGELFF.

This chain links TRBV7-2 with TRBJ2-3; 7 bases agree with TRBD2. This CDR3 spans 17 amino acids. Germline V gene sequence: CDR1 SGHTA, CDR2 FQGNSA. V shed 2 bases and J 0 bases; nucleotides not matched to a gene: 8. CDR3 nucleotide sequence: TGTGCCAGCAGCTTATGGGCTAGCGGAGCTAGCACAGATACGCAGTATTTT. Translated: CASSLWASGASTDTQYF. The full variable domain, in which reference TRBV7-2 and TRBJ2-3 provide the parts outside the CDR3, is GAGVSQSPSNKVTEKGKDVELRCDPISGHTALYWYRQSLGQGLEFLIYFQGNSAPDKSGLPSDRFSAERTGGSVSTLTIQRTQQEDSAVYLCASSLWASGASTDTQYFGPGTRLTVL.

V and J are TRBV11-2 and TRBJ2-7; 10 nucleotides line up with TRBD1. CDR3 length: 15 residues. Germline V gene sequence: CDR1 SGHAT, CDR2 FQNNGV. The trim removed 5 bases at V and 7 bases at J, leaving 11 bases unmatched. The CDR3 region has the DNA TGTGCCAGCAGCCCAACCGGGACAGGGGTGTTAGAGCAGTACTTC. This sequence encodes CASSPTGTGVLEQYF.

This clone was found once. The chain links TRBV30 to TRBJ2-7, with a possible D match to TRBD1 (5 bases). The CDR3 is 12 amino acids. The V end was cut by 7 bases, the J end by 9 bases, with 19 bases between. Germline V lookup: CDR1 GTSNPN, CDR2 SVGIG (reference sequence). This chain's CDR3 is CASGQYLRGQYF. For the CDR3, the DNA is TGTGCCTCCGGACAATATCTACGAGGGCAGTACTTC.

The gene calls are TRBV5-4 and TRBJ2-3; D not certain. V was trimmed by 0 bases and J by 7 bases, leaving 9 bases between them. The CDR3 sequence is 13 residues long. Germline CDR1 reads SGHNT; CDR2 reads YYREEE (reference sequence). The CDR3 loop reads CASSLVLRNTQYF. DNA for the CDR3: TGTGCCAGCAGCTTGGTTCTTCGGAATACGCAGTATTTT.

The chain couples TRBV3-1 (or the pseudogene TRBV3-2) to TRBJ1-3; 8 positions match TRBD1. CDR1 and CDR2 (germline): LGHDT, YNNKEL (reference sequence). The CDR3 covers 14 residues. The V and J ends lost 4 bases and 9 bases, in that order; junction bases with no gene match: 8. The chain's CDR3 is CASSLTGGRGTIYF. The CDR3 DNA reads as TGTGCCAGCAGCCTAACAGGGGGACGGGGCACCATATATTTT.

V and J are TRBV5-4 and TRBJ2-2; TRBD2 aligns across 8 bases. The CDR3 runs 15 residues. Germline-derived CDR1 and CDR2 are SGHNT and YYREEE (reference sequence). V lost 3 bases and J lost 1; bases outside the gene matches: 2. The CDR3 DNA follows: TGTGCCAGCAGCTCTCGGGGGGGGAACACCGGGGAGCTGTTTTTT. Amino acid sequence: CASSSRGGNTGELFF.

The CDR3 sequence: CASRWGDQPQHF. Written as DNA, the CDR3 is TGTGCCAGCAGGTGGGGGGATCAGCCCCAGCATTTT. V gene TRBV28 combines with J gene TRBJ1-5; D possibly corresponds to TRBD1 (5 bases). Trimming removed 6 bases from V and 5 bases from J, with 8 bases in between. There are 12 residues in the CDR3. Germline V gives CDR1 MDHEN, CDR2 SYDVKM.

Worth noting for this clone: The same CDR3 arises from other DNA sequences in this sample as well. The J gene is TRBJ1-1, the V gene TRBV6-5, with D maybe TRBD1 (6 bases). CDR1 and CDR2 (germline): MNHEY, SVGAGI. The CDR3 covers 14 residues. Trimming took off 0 bases at V and 5 bases at J, with 10 bases between the two ends. The CDR3 region is CASSYSRGRTEAFF. The DNA of the CDR3 is TGTGCCAGCAGTTACTCCAGGGGCAGAACTGAAGCTTTCTTT.

The genes are TRBV6-5 and TRBJ2-3; D is perhaps TRBD2 (5 bases). Per the germline V gene, CDR1 is MNHEY and CDR2 is SVGAGI. This CDR3 has 15 residues. V lost 8 bases and J lost 5, with 20 bases in between. This CDR3 reads CASRRSGRRGDTQYF. DNA for the CDR3: TGTGCCAGCCGTAGAAGCGGCAGACGCGGAGATACGCAGTATTTT.